The 18 T cell receptor beta chains given below trace back to one sample, sequenced in a study of T cells in women clearing cervical HPV infection. The data were produced by immunoSEQ multiplex PCR, yet TCRdb's version contains in-frame clones alone and is incomplete. The table lists 45,000 to 50,000 clones. What was sequenced was blood buffy coat. The receptors originated from a woman aged 18 to 75 with a cervical HPV16 infection that either progressed to CIN3+ or cleared (not recorded which).

About this clone itself: The read terminates 3 residues ahead of where the CDR3 ends, so the germline J gene completes it. The chain has TRBV19 and TRBJ1-4; the match to TRBD1 covers 9 bases. Germline assignment: CDR1 LNHDA and CDR2 SQIVND (reference sequence). This CDR3 contains 19 residues. The chain's CDR3 is CASSSDGGQGSAGANVLFF. Partial CDR3 DNA: TGTGCCAGTAGTTCAGACGGGGGACAGGGAAGCGCTGGGGCCAACGTA. Based on the CDR3 plus reference TRBV19 and TRBJ1-4, the full variable domain is DGGITQSPKYLFRKEGQNVTLSCEQNLNHDAMYWYRQDPGQGLRLIYYSQIVNDFQKGDIAEGYSVSREKKESFPLTVTSAQKNPTAFYLCASSSDGGQGSAGANVLFFGSGTQLSVL.

Comment on this clone: From the germline J gene comes the end of the CDR3, since the read stops 3 residues before it. V and J are TRBV7-9 and TRBJ2-6, with D perhaps TRBD2 (5 bases). This CDR3 region has 15 residues. Trimming left V 3 bases short and J 0 bases short, with 6 bases between. CDR1 and CDR2 (germline): SEHNR, FQNEAQ (reference sequence). This chain's CDR3 is CASSLTNSGANVLTF. The CDR3 bases that were read are TGTGCCAGCAGCTTGACTAACTCTGGGGCCAACGTC. Filled out from reference TRBV7-9 and TRBJ2-6, the complete variable domain reads DTGVSQNPRHKITKRGQNVTFRCDPISEHNRLYWYRQTLGQGPEFLTYFQNEAQLEKSRLLSDRFSAERPKGSFSTLEIQRTEQGDSAMYLCASSLTNSGANVLTFGAGSRLTVL.

About this clone itself: Coverage ceases 3 residues before the CDR3 finishes, and the germline J gene fills in the end. The J gene is TRBJ2-7, the V gene TRBV6-2 or TRBV6-3, with TRBD2 identical over 12 bases. Germline CDR1 reads MNHEY; CDR2 reads SVGEGT. The CDR3 extends over 17 amino acids. The V gene end was trimmed by 2 bases and the J gene end by 2 bases; junction bases not matched to a gene: 7. The covered CDR3 bases are TGTGCCAGCAGTTACCAAGGGACTAGCGGGCCTACCTACGAG. Translating it yields CASSYQGTSGPTYE. The complete CDR3 sequence is CASSYQGTSGPTYEQYF.

Concerning this clone itself: The CDR3 goes on 3 residues after the read ends, and that part is filled in from the germline J gene. This chain joins TRBV19 and TRBJ1-5; 10 nucleotides line up with TRBD1. The germline CDR1 and CDR2 sequences are LNHDA and SQIVND (reference sequence). J was trimmed by 4 bases and V by 5 bases; bases with no gene match: 5. This CDR3 comprises 15 residues. The CDR3 region is CASSFGTGDNQPQHF. The part of the CDR3 DNA that was read is TGTGCCAGTAGTTTTGGGACAGGGGATAATCAGCCC.

Details on this clone: The read gets to within 3 residues of the CDR3 end, and the germline J gene fills in the rest. The chain has TRBV19 and TRBJ1-2, with 7 bases lining up with TRBD1. The CDR3 has 13 residues. The ends lost 7 bases at V and 7 bases at J; junction bases unmatched: 9. The germline CDR1 and CDR2 sequences are LNHDA and SQIVND (reference sequence). The CDR3 bases that were read are TGTGCCAGTACCGTCGACAGGGTGAGTGGC. It encodes CASTVDRVSG. In full, the CDR3 reads CASTVDRVSGYTF.

The sequenced part of the CDR3 DNA is TGTGCCAGTTCAGGGCCGGACGACAATGAG. Its protein product is CASSGPDDNE. The whole CDR3 sequence reads CASSGPDDNEQFF. V is TRBV11-3 and J is TRBJ2-1, with D tentatively TRBD1 (5 bases). The missing CDR3 end, 3 residues past where the read stops, is filled in from the germline J gene. This CDR3 has 13 amino acids. Germline V lookup: CDR1 SGHNT, CDR2 YENEEA. Trimming took 9 bases from V and 5 from J, leaving 14 bases between them.

As concerns this clone: The read finishes 3 residues shy of the CDR3 end, and the germline J gene is used to complete it. The chain carries TRBV20-1 and TRBJ1-4; 8 nucleotides agree with TRBD1. The V gene's germline CDR1 is DFQATT and CDR2 SNEGSKA (reference sequence). This CDR3 region has 16 residues. The trim removed 0 bases at V and 6 bases at J, leaving 9 bases unmatched. CDR3 sequence: CSARDKIDRGHEKLFF. The sequenced CDR3 bases are TGCAGTGCTAGAGATAAGATTGACAGGGGACATGAAAAA.

Comment on this clone: The CDR3 end falls 3 residues outside the read, so it is completed with the germline J gene. The chain combines TRBV30 with TRBJ2-4, with D tentatively TRBD1 (6 bases). The CDR3 consists of 14 residues. CDR1 and CDR2 from the germline V gene are GTSNPN and SVGIG (reference sequence). The CDR3 loop reads CAWSREQGFDGQYF. The CDR3 DNA, read in part, is TGTGCCTGGAGTCGTGAACAGGGTTTTGATGGT.

To note about this clone: The missing CDR3 end, 3 residues past where the read stops, is filled in from the germline J gene. The genes are TRBV29-1 and TRBJ2-5, with TRBD2 matching over 11 bases. Per the germline V gene, CDR1 is SQVTM and CDR2 is ANQGSEA. The CDR3 covers 13 residues. CDR3 residues: CSVGLAGGFTQYF. CDR3 DNA (partial): TGCAGCGTTGGGTTAGCGGGGGGGTTCACC.

Worth noting for this clone: Sequencing ends 3 residues short of the CDR3 end; the germline J gene provides the rest. The J gene is TRBJ2-5, the V gene TRBV5-1, with TRBD2 matching 10 bases. The CDR3 length is 16 residues. Germline-derived CDR1 and CDR2 are SGHRS and YFSETQ. J gave up 3 bases and V 0 bases, and 5 bases lay outside the gene matches. CDR3 loop: CASSLDSGRKEETQYF. The sequenced part of the CDR3 DNA is TGCGCCAGCAGCTTGGATAGCGGGAGGAAAGAAGAGACC.

For this clone: The read gets to within 3 residues of the CDR3 end, and the germline J gene fills in the rest. The chain has TRBV29-1 and TRBJ1-1; D unresolved. The ends were cut back, 4 bases at V and 1 base at J, with 10 bases in the middle. Germline V gene data show CDR1 as SQVTM and CDR2 as ANQGSEA. The CDR3 spans 13 residues. CDR3 loop: CSVATSGNTEAFF. The CDR3 bases that were read are TGCAGCGTTGCGACGTCAGGGAACACTGAA.

For this clone: The DNA ends 3 residues before the CDR3 does, and the rest of the CDR3 is filled in from the germline J gene. V usage is TRBV11-2 and J usage is TRBJ1-5, with unresolved D. The germline CDR1 and CDR2 sequences are SGHAT and FQNNGV. Trimming cost V 5 bases and J 5 bases, with 16 bases left between them. The CDR3 loop spans 15 amino acids. The sequenced CDR3 bases are TGTGCCAGCAGCCCGCCGGGTAATTTCGATCAGCCC. Translating it yields CASSPPGNFDQP. The CDR3, in full, reads CASSPPGNFDQPQHF.

Comments on this clone: The read ends 3 residues before the CDR3 terminus; that terminus is restored from the germline J gene. This chain links TRBV7-2 with TRBJ2-3; a possible D gene is TRBD1 (6 bases). The germline V gene encodes CDR1 SGHTA and CDR2 FQGNSA. This CDR3 has 13 residues. The CDR3 bases that were read are TGTGCCAGCAGCTCGAGGGACAATCAGCCG. Protein: CASSSRDNQP. The full CDR3 reads CASSSRDNQPQYF.

Worth noting for this clone: The CDR3 end falls 3 residues outside the read, so it is completed with the germline J gene. The chain combines TRBV10-3 with TRBJ2-4, with a weak D call TRBD2 (6 bases). The CDR3 runs to 13 residues. Germline V gene sequence: CDR1 ENHRY, CDR2 SYGVKD. The CDR3: CAISPGDLETQYF. The part of the CDR3 DNA that was read is TGTGCCATCAGTCCGGGGGATCTTGAGACT.

As regards this clone: The read comes to an end 3 residues before the CDR3 does, leaving the germline J gene to fill in the end. V and J are TRBV5-6 and TRBJ1-4; possible D gene TRBD1, 5 bases. This CDR3 is 15 amino acids long. Germline CDR1 is SGHDT and CDR2 is YYEEEE. The sequenced part of the CDR3 DNA is TGTGCCAGCAGCCAAGGGCCCCCTGGGGCCAACGTA. Its translation is CASSQGPPGANV. The whole CDR3 protein reads CASSQGPPGANVLFF. Variable domain in full (rest from reference TRBV5-6 and TRBJ1-4): DAGVTQSPTHLIKTRGQQVTLRCSPKSGHDTVSWYQQALGQGPQFIFQYYEEEERQRGNFPDRFSGHQFPNYSSELNVNALLLGDSALYLCASSQGPPGANVLFFGSGTQLSVL.

Turning to this clone: The CDR3 is cut off 3 residues early in the read; its end comes from the germline J gene. The chain uses TRBV19 and TRBJ2-4, with D possibly being TRBD1 (5 bases). Germline lookup yields CDR1 LNHDA and CDR2 SQIVND (reference sequence). The CDR3 runs 13 residues. This CDR3 is CASSIDNRRAQYF. The covered CDR3 bases are TGTGCCAGTAGTATAGATAACAGGCGAGCT.

Remarks on this clone: The read ends 3 residues early relative to the CDR3; the germline J gene fills the gap. Other DNA sequences within the sample encode an identical CDR3. The chain employs TRBV7-2 and TRBJ1-3; D gene uncertain. The V end lost 9 bases, the J end lost 3 bases, and 12 bases lay between the germline ends. The CDR3 length is 13 residues. Germline assignment: CDR1 SGHTA and CDR2 FQGNSA. Here the CDR3 reads CASSTRVGNTIYF. Partial CDR3 DNA: TGTGCCAGTAGCACCAGAGTTGGAAACACC.

Of note for this clone: The read falls 3 residues short of the CDR3 end, and the missing part is taken from the germline J gene. V gene TRBV30 combines with J gene TRBJ1-4, with a possible D match to TRBD1 (6 bases). The CDR3 covers 15 residues. CDR1 is GTSNPN and CDR2 is SVGIG in the germline V gene (reference sequence). Incomplete CDR3 DNA: TGTGCCTGGAGTCACAGGGCTCCCTATAATTCACCA. It specifies CAWSHRAPYNSP. The full CDR3 protein is CAWSHRAPYNSPLFF.